The rows below give T cell receptor beta chains drawn from one sample of a study of T cell clonotyping in hematopoietic cell transplantation. Clones were sequenced by immunoSEQ multiplex PCR, and TCRdb holds only the in-frame ones, with some missing. This table holds approximately 8,800 clones, 84% found once. This sample comprised PBMCs, obtained at the time of graft-versus-host disease after allogeneic stem cell transplant. The origin of the receptors is a male patient between 55 and 70 years old who had an allogeneic stem cell transplant from an unrelated donor, so the T cells may come from the graft donor. Some clones in this sample may be carry-over from other donors' samples. Both conserved end residues are part of each CDR3. A D gene is named only where the DNA matches it firmly. Where a row states a size, it is once, few, many or the class of an expanded clone; other rows omit it.

DNA	CDR3	size	V	J	D
TGCGCCAGCAGCCCGGGACAGAACACTGAAGCTTTCTTT	CASSPGQNTEAFF	NA	TRBV5-1	TRBJ1-1	NA
TGTGCCAGCAGCTTCAGGACAGGGGCTACCTACGAGCAGTACTTC	CASSFRTGATYEQYF	NA	TRBV7-9	TRBJ2-7	TRBD1
TGTGCCAGCAGCCGATCCGGGAGAGAAAGCCCCCAAGAGACCCAGTACTTC	CASSRSGRESPQETQYF	NA	TRBV11-3	TRBJ2-5	NA
TGTGCCAGCAGCCAAGTCGGGGGGCTCCTCCACTTT	CASSQVGGLLHF	NA	TRBV14	TRBJ1-6	NA
TGCGCCAGCAGCTTCACTGGGGCCAACGTCCTGACTTTC	CASSFTGANVLTF	NA	TRBV5-1	TRBJ2-6	NA
TGTGCCAGCAGTGAATCGTCCCCCGGCACCTACGAGCAGTACTTC	CASSESSPGTYEQYF	NA	TRBV2	TRBJ2-7	NA
TGTGCCAGCAACAGGGCCCAAGGGCCCCAGCATTTT	CASNRAQGPQHF	NA	TRBV6-5	TRBJ1-5	NA
TGTGCCAGCAGCGGGACCGGGACAGGGGTAACTGAAGCTTTCTTT	CASSGTGTGVTEAFF	NA	TRBV5-4	TRBJ1-1	TRBD1
TGTGCCAGCAGTGATCGTTTAGGGACAGGGGTTGCCAAAAACATTCAGTACTTC	CASSDRLGTGVAKNIQYF	NA	TRBV2	TRBJ2-4	TRBD1
TGTGCCCTTCACAGGGGCCCGAACACTGAAGCTTTCTTT	CALHRGPNTEAFF	NA	TRBV19	TRBJ1-1	TRBD1
TGTGCCATCACCGGGACAGGGGCCGAGCAGTACTTC	CAITGTGAEQYF	NA	TRBV10-3	TRBJ2-7	TRBD1
TGTGCCAGCAGACTAGCGGGGGGCAACACAGATACGCAGTATTTT	CASRLAGGNTDTQYF	NA	TRBV27	TRBJ2-3	TRBD2
TGTGCCAGCAGCCTCCGGGACAGGGTTTACGAGCAGTACTTC	CASSLRDRVYEQYF	medium-sized	TRBV7-9	TRBJ2-7	TRBD1
TGTGCCAGCAGCTTAGCGGGACAGGGGGCAGAGTACGAGCAGTACTTC	CASSLAGQGAEYEQYF	NA	TRBV13	TRBJ2-7	TRBD1
TGTGCCAGCAGCTTAAGGGCCACCGATGGCTACACCTTC	CASSLRATDGYTF	NA	TRBV5-6	TRBJ1-2	NA
TGTGCCAGCAGCTTAGAGTGGGGGGCCGGAAGCTACACCTTC	CASSLEWGAGSYTF	NA	TRBV7-2	TRBJ1-2	NA
TGTGCCAGCAGCCCCTCGACAGGGTGGAGCAGGAGAGATACGCAGTATTTT	CASSPSTGWSRRDTQYF	NA	TRBV11-2	TRBJ2-3	TRBD1